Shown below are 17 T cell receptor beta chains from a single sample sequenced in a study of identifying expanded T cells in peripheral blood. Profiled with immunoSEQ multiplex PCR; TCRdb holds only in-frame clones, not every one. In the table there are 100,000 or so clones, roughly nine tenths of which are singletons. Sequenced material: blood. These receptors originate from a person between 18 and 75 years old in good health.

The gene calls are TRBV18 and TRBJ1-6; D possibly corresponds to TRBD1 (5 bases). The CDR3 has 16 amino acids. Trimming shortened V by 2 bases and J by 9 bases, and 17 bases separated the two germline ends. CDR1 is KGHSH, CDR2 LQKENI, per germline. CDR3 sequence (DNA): TGTGCCAGCTCACCAAACGAGGGGATCTCGGGTTCACCCCTCCACTTT. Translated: CASSPNEGISGSPLHF. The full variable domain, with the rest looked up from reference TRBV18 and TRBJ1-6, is NAGVMQNPRHLVRRRGQEARLRCSPMKGHSHVYWYRQLPEEGLKFMVYLQKENIIDESGMPKERFSAEFPKEGPSILRIQQVVRGDSAAYFCASSPNEGISGSPLHFGNGTRLTVT.

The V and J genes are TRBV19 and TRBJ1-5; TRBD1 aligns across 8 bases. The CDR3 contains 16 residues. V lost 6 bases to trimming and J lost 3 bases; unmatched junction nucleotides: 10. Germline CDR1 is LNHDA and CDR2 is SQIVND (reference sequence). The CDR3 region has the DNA TGTGCCAGTAGCACTCACAGGGGGGCCCTCAATCAGCCCCAGCATTTT. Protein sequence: CASSTHRGALNQPQHF.

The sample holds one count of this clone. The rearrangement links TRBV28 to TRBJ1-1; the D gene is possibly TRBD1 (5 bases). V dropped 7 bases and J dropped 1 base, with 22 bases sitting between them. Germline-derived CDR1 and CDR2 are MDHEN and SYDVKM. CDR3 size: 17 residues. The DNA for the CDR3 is TGTGCCAGCACGAAGTTAGGGACCCACGCTTCGAACACTGAAGCTTTCTTT. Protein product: CASTKLGTHASNTEAFF.

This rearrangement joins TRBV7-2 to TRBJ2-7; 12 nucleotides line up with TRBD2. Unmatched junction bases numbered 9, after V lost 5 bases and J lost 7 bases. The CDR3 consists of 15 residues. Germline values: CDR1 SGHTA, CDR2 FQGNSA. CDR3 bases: TGTGCCAGCAGCGCCTCTAGCGGGGGGGCTAAGGAGCAGTACTTC. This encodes CASSASSGGAKEQYF.

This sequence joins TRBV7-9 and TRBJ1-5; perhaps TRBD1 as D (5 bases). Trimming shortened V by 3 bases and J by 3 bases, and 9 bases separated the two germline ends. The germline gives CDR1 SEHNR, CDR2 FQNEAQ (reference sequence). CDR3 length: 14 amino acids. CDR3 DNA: TGTGCCAGCAGCTTCGGGGGATACAATCAGCCCCAGCATTTT. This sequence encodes CASSFGGYNQPQHF.

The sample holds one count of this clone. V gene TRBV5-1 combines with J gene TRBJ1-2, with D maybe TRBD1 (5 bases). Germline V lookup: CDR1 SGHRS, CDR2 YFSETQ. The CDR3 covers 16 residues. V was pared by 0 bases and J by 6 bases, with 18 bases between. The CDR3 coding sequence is TGCGCCAGCAGCTTGGACGGACTTCGGGCAGGGAATGGCTACACCTTC. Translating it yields CASSLDGLRAGNGYTF.

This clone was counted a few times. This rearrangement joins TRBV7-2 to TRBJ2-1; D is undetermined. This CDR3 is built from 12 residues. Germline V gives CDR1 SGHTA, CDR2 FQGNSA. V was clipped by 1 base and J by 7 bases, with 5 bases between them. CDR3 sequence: CASSLVGNEQFF. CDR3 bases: TGTGCCAGCAGCTTAGTGGGGAATGAGCAGTTCTTC. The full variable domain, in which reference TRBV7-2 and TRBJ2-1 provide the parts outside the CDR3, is GAGVSQSPSNKVTEKGKDVELRCDPISGHTALYWYRQSLGQGLEFLIYFQGNSAPDKSGLPSDRFSAERTGGSVSTLTIQRTQQEDSAVYLCASSLVGNEQFFGPGTRLTVL.

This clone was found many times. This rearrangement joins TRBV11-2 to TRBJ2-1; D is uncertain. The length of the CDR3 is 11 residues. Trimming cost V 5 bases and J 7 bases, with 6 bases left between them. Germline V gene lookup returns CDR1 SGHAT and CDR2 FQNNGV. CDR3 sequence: CASSITNEQFF. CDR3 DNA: TGTGCCAGCAGCATAACAAATGAGCAGTTCTTC.

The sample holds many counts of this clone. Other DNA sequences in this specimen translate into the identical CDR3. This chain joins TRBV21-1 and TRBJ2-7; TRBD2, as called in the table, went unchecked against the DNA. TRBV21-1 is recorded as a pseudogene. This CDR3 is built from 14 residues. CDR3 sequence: CASSVMARVDGQYF. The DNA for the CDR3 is TGTGCCAGCAGCGTGATGGCGCGGGTCGACGGGCAGTACTTC.

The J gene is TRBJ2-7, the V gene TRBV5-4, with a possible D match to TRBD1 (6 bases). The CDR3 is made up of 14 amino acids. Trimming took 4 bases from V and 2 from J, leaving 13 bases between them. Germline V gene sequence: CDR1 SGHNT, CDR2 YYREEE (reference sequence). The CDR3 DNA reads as TGTGCCAGCAGCCGTTGGACAGACACCTACGAGCAGTACTTC. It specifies CASSRWTDTYEQYF.

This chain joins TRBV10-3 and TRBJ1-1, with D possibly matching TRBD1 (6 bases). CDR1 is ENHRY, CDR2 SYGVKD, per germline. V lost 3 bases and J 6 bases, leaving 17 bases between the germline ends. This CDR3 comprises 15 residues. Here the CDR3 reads CAISEYRDTYSEAFF. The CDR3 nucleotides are TGTGCCATCAGTGAATACAGGGACACGTATTCTGAAGCTTTCTTT.

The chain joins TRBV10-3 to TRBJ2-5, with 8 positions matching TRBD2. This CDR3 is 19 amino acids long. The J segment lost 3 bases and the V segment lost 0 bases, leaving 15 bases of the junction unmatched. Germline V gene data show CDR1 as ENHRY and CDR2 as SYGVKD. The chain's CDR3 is CAISESTRTSTQGKETQYF. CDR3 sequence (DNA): TGTGCCATCAGTGAGTCGACTAGGACTAGCACTCAAGGGAAAGAGACCCAGTACTTC.

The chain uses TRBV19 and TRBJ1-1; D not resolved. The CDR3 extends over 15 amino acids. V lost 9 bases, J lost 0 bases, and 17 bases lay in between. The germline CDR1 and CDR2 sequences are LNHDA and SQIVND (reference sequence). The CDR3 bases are TGTGCCAGCTTCGGGATTCTCAATTTGAACACTGAAGCTTTCTTT. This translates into CASFGILNLNTEAFF. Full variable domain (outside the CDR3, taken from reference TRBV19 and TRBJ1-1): DGGITQSPKYLFRKEGQNVTLSCEQNLNHDAMYWYRQDPGQGLRLIYYSQIVNDFQKGDIAEGYSVSREKKESFPLTVTSAQKNPTAFYLCASFGILNLNTEAFFGQGTRLTVV.

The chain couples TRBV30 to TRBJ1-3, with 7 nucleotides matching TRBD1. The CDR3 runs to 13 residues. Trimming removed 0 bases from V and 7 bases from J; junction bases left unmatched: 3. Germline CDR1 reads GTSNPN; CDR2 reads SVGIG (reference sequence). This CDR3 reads CAWSVGTDNTIYF. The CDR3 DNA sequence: TGTGCCTGGAGTGTAGGGACAGATAACACCATATATTTT.

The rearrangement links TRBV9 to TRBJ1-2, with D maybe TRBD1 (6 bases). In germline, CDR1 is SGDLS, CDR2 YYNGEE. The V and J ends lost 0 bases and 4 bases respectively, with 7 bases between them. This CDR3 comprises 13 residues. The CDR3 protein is CASSVEDSYGYTF. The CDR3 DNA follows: TGTGCCAGCAGCGTAGAGGACAGCTATGGCTACACCTTC.

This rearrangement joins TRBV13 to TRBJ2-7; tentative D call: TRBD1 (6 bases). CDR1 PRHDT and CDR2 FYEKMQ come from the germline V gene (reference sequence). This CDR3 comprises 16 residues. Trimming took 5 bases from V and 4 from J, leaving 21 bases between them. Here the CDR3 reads CASSPRSRGDGYEQYF. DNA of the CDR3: TGTGCCAGCAGCCCCCGGTCCAGGGGAGATGGTTACGAGCAGTACTTC.

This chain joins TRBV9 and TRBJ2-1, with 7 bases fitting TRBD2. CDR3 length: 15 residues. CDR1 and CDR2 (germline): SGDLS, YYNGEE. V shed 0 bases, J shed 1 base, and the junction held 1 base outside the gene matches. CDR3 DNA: TGTGCCAGCAGCGTAGGGACTAGGTCCTACAATGAGCAGTTCTTC. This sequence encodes CASSVGTRSYNEQFF.